This T cell receptor beta chain was sequenced during a study of T cells in Graves' hyperthyroidism and ophthalmopathy. Study-wide points: Researchers found most expanded thyroid clonotypes above 0.001 in blood as well. Through a model of 13 V-J features, ophthalmopathy was separated from stable hyperthyroidism.

The V segment lost 3 bases and the J segment 6 bases; nucleotides outside the gene matches: 5. Germline assignment: CDR1 SGHAT and CDR2 FQNNGV. This CDR3 is 15 amino acids long. The CDR3 regions of TCR beta were amplified from RNA transcripts. An initial round of RT-PCR targeting the TCR CDR3 relied on the HTBI primer set. TCRdb redid the calling of the multiplex PCR reads with MiXCR, one entry per CDR3 protein. The sample has a few hundred thousand distinct CDR3 sequences, approximately 22% seen once; the top ten hold less than 65%. This clonotype appeared many times. Its target is unknown. Orbital computed tomography, thyroid ultrasound, serum thyroxine and TRAb, and clinical symptoms together informed the diagnoses.

Sequencing input: blood. This sequence joins TRBV11-2 and TRBJ1-5; TRBD1 agrees at 10 bases. This TCR came from a woman in her 70s with Graves' ophthalmopathy. The CDR3 loop is CASSLKGQGSQPQHF. The CDR3 DNA reads TGTGCCAGCAGCTTGAAGGGACAGGGGAGTCAGCCCCAGCATTTT.